This T cell receptor beta chain is drawn from a study of blood T cell repertoires in COVID-19. TCRdb's table, derived via immunoSEQ multiplex PCR, lists solely in-frame clones and lacks some. The table has about 260,000 clones, approximately 88% seen once. Participants had their cohort set by participant-reported clinical history. With 0 bases removed from V and 7 bases from J, the gap between germline ends came to 10 bases. Germline assignment: CDR1 SGHTA and CDR2 FQGTGA. CDR3 length equals 15 residues. What was sequenced was PBMCs or T cells enriched from blood (not recorded which). The V and J genes are TRBV7-3 and TRBJ1-6, with a weak D call TRBD1 (5 bases). The sequence came from a woman in her thirties or forties with acute COVID-19. The CDR3 DNA reads TGTGCCAGCAGCTTAACGGGGGGTTTAAATTCACCCCTCCACTTT. Translating gives CASSLTGGLNSPLHF.